This entry is about one TCR beta chain. As processed by the authors: Estimated nucleated cell counts came from reference gene primer amplification. Repertoires were generated with immunoSEQ multiplex PCR, while TCRdb's copy carries only in-frame clones and drops some. V and J calls and clone size follow that table, whereas D and trimming were derived from the DNA. The sample lists around 110,000 clones, 70% to 90% occurring once. This entry belongs to a study of blood T cell repertoires in COVID-19. Turning to the study itself: Researchers got acute and convalescent COVID-19 samples from the United States, Italy and Spain. T cells, B-cell-depleted T cells, or PBMCs supplied cDNA or gDNA.

The origin of this receptor is a man between 25 and 39 years old with acute or convalescent COVID-19. What was sequenced was peripheral blood.

The CDR3: CASSQGTSGGQISYEQYF. The DNA for the CDR3 is TGCGCCAGCAGCCAGGGGACTAGCGGGGGGCAGATCTCCTACGAGCAGTACTTC. V and J are TRBV4-3 and TRBJ2-7; 15 bases align to TRBD2. CDR1 is LGHNA, CDR2 YSLEER, per germline. J was trimmed by 0 bases and V by 3 bases; bases with no gene match: 6. The CDR3 loop spans 18 amino acids.